The 10 T cell receptor beta chains reported below all come from one sample, sequenced in a study of shared clonotypes between healthy human individuals. TCRdb's copy holds only in-frame clones and misses some; the assay was immunoSEQ multiplex PCR. The table records 450,000 to 600,000 clones, approximately 79% of them present only once. The sequenced material came from PBMCs. These receptors came from a woman aged 40 to 50 in good health. Some clones in this sample may be carry-over from other donors' samples.

The chain joins TRBV21-1 to TRBJ2-5; the table's D call, TRBD2, was not checked against the DNA. TRBV21-1 is a pseudogene. This CDR3 comprises 17 residues. DNA of the CDR3: TGTGCCAGCAGGCAAAACACGGGACTAGCGGGAAGGGAGACCCAGTACTTC. This translates into CASRQNTGLAGRETQYF.

V and J are TRBV18 and TRBJ2-3, with D possibly being TRBD1 (6 bases). Germline V gene sequence: CDR1 KGHSH, CDR2 LQKENI. The V end was cut by 4 bases, the J end by 0 bases, with 8 bases between. The CDR3 length is 14 residues. CDR3 bases: TGTGCCAGCTCACGGGACACTAGCACAGATACGCAGTATTTT. Translation: CASSRDTSTDTQYF.

The J gene is TRBJ2-7, the V gene TRBV7-9; 11 positions agree with TRBD2. This CDR3 spans 16 amino acids. The germline V gene encodes CDR1 SEHNR and CDR2 FQNEAQ (reference sequence). The junction had 3 bases not matched to a gene; V was cut back by 0 bases and J by 2 bases. The CDR3 loop is CASSLAETSGAYEQYF. The CDR3 DNA follows: TGTGCCAGCAGCTTAGCGGAGACTAGCGGGGCCTACGAGCAGTACTTC. Full variable domain (missing parts from reference TRBV7-9 and TRBJ2-7): DTGVSQNPRHKITKRGQNVTFRCDPISEHNRLYWYRQTLGQGPEFLTYFQNEAQLEKSRLLSDRFSAERPKGSFSTLEIQRTEQGDSAMYLCASSLAETSGAYEQYFGPGTRLTVT.

The chain couples TRBV18 to TRBJ1-5; D possibly corresponds to TRBD1 (5 bases). Trimming removed 4 bases from V and 6 bases from J, with 16 bases in between. CDR1 is KGHSH, CDR2 LQKENI, per germline. This CDR3 is built from 15 residues. Here the CDR3 DNA reads TGTGCCAGCTCACTTACAAAAGGGGAAGGTCAGCCCCAGCATTTT. Amino acids: CASSLTKGEGQPQHF.

This clone was counted only a few times. V and J are TRBV29-1 and TRBJ1-1; a weak D match, TRBD1 (6 bases). The V and J ends lost 3 bases and 0 bases respectively, with 14 bases between them. In germline, CDR1 is SQVTM, CDR2 ANQGSEA. The CDR3 sequence is 15 residues long. The chain's CDR3 is CSVDRGWGMNTEAFF. Written as DNA, the CDR3 is TGCAGCGTTGACAGGGGTTGGGGAATGAACACTGAAGCTTTCTTT.

Concerning this clone: An end of the junction does not agree with germline; a read error may underlie this. This chain connects TRBV2 to TRBJ2-7; TRBD2 matches 8 bases. Per the germline V gene, CDR1 is SNHLY and CDR2 is FYNNEI. This CDR3 contains 13 residues. Written as DNA, the CDR3 is TGTGCCAGCAGTGTAAACGCTCCAGCGGGAGTGGCGTTC. Translating gives CASSVNAPAGVAF.

The chain combines TRBV7-3 with TRBJ2-7; TRBD2 matches 8 bases. CDR1 and CDR2 (germline): SGHTA, FQGTGA. After removal of 5 bases from V and 6 bases from J, the junction contained 9 bases not matched to a gene. CDR3 length: 14 residues. The CDR3 reads CASSATAGAVEQYF. Written as DNA, the CDR3 is TGTGCCAGCAGCGCCACAGCGGGAGCGGTCGAGCAGTACTTC. Based on the CDR3 plus reference TRBV7-3 and TRBJ2-7, the full variable domain is GAGVSQTPSNKVTEKGKYVELRCDPISGHTALYWYRQSLGQGPEFLIYFQGTGAADDSGLPNDRFFAVRPEGSVSTLKIQRTERGDSAVYLCASSATAGAVEQYFGPGTRLTVT.

The DNA of the CDR3 is TGCGCCAGCAGCTTGGTACAGGGGGCTAACTACGAGCAGTACTTC. It codes for CASSLVQGANYEQYF. This rearrangement joins TRBV5-1 to TRBJ2-7; 9 bases are shared with TRBD1. V was pared by 0 bases and J by 3 bases, with 4 bases of the junction left unmatched. The germline V gene has CDR1 SGHRS and CDR2 YFSETQ. This CDR3 contains 15 residues.

This chain links TRBV9 with TRBJ2-2; D is tentatively TRBD1 or TRBD2 (6 bases each). Germline V gene sequence: CDR1 SGDLS, CDR2 YYNGEE. V lost 0 bases, J lost 4 bases, and 16 bases lay in between. CDR3 size: 17 residues. CDR3 loop: CASSVAVVGGGTGELFF. The CDR3 nucleotides read TGTGCCAGCAGCGTAGCTGTTGTAGGGGGAGGCACCGGGGAGCTGTTTTTT.

The chain has TRBV10-3 and TRBJ2-3; 15 nucleotides match TRBD2. The V segment lost 2 bases and the J segment 5 bases; nucleotides outside the gene matches: 2. Germline V gene data show CDR1 as ENHRY and CDR2 as SYGVKD. CDR3 length: 16 amino acids. The CDR3 region is CAISEGLAGGQDTQYF. The CDR3 DNA is TGTGCCATCAGTGAGGGACTAGCGGGAGGGCAAGATACGCAGTATTTT.